These 19 T cell receptor beta chains were all obtained from the same sample, sequenced in a study of cytomegalovirus exposure and HLA in healthy donors. The PCR contained 60 Vbeta and 13 Jbeta primers. The assay was immunoSEQ multiplex PCR, and TCRdb's table has in-frame clones only and misses some. The sample carries roughly 80,000 clones, roughly 72% recorded once. The specimen was PBMCs. These receptors were taken from a woman aged 45-65 years in good health and CMV-seropositive.

V usage is TRBV5-1 and J usage is TRBJ1-3; D is unresolved. The CDR3 totals 15 residues. V was pared by 2 bases and J by 0 bases, with 9 bases between. Germline CDR1 reads SGHRS; CDR2 reads YFSETQ. CDR3 protein: CASSLDGFSGNTIYF. The DNA for the CDR3 is TGCGCCAGCAGCTTAGATGGCTTCTCTGGAAACACCATATATTTT.

The chain carries TRBV28 and TRBJ2-5, with D maybe TRBD1 (8 bases). From germline, CDR1 is MDHEN and CDR2 SYDVKM. CDR3 length: 15 amino acids. Trimming pared 8 bases from V and 1 base from J, leaving 17 bases between. The CDR3 region is CASYGQGGTQETQYF. CDR3 sequence (DNA): TGTGCCAGCTACGGACAGGGAGGGACCCAAGAGACCCAGTACTTC.

This chain uses TRBV6-4 with TRBJ2-1, with 8 bases fitting TRBD2. This CDR3 is 15 amino acids long. Trimming at V came to 0 bases and at J to 4 bases, leaving 2 bases not matched to a gene. Germline assignment: CDR1 MRHNA and CDR2 SNTAGT. CDR3 protein: CASSDSTSGYNEQFF. CDR3 DNA sequence: TGTGCCAGCAGTGACTCTACTAGCGGATACAATGAGCAGTTCTTC.

CDR3 coding DNA: TGTGCCAGCAGCGGACAGGGGGTTACGACCGGGGAGCTGTTTTTT. Its translation is CASSGQGVTTGELFF. The chain employs TRBV6-1 and TRBJ2-2, with TRBD1 matching over 10 bases. V was pared by 6 bases and J by 5 bases, with 6 bases of the junction left unmatched. CDR1 is MNHNS and CDR2 is SASEGT in the germline V gene. This CDR3 has 15 amino acids.

This clone was observed a handful of times. The gene calls are TRBV27 and TRBJ2-3; a weak D match, TRBD2 (5 bases). From germline, CDR1 is MNHEY and CDR2 SMNVEV (reference sequence). The CDR3 sequence is 14 residues long. Trimming removed 10 bases at V and 2 bases at J, with 16 bases between. The chain's CDR3 is CATKDSQYTDTQYF. For the CDR3, the DNA is TGTGCCACTAAGGACTCCCAATACACAGATACGCAGTATTTT.

This clone has just one count. This chain connects TRBV2 to TRBJ1-5; the match to TRBD1 covers 7 bases. The CDR3 length is 15 residues. Germline V gene sequence: CDR1 SNHLY, CDR2 FYNNEI. J lost 2 bases, V lost 5 bases, and 6 bases had no gene match. CDR3: CASSREGQGNQPQHF. CDR3 DNA: TGTGCCAGCAGTCGGGAAGGACAGGGCAATCAGCCCCAGCATTTT.

The chain is built from TRBV7-9 and TRBJ2-1, with 9 bases that match TRBD2. Per germline, CDR1 SEHNR and CDR2 FQNEAQ (reference sequence). With V trimmed by 3 bases and J by 7 bases, 4 bases remained unmatched. This CDR3 region has 14 residues. CDR3 residues: CASSLFLAGNEQFF. CDR3 sequence (DNA): TGTGCCAGCAGCTTGTTTCTAGCGGGAAATGAGCAGTTCTTC.

Comments on this clone: This specimen includes other DNA sequences encoding the same CDR3. The chain uses TRBV9 and TRBJ1-1; D is unclear. The germline V and J ends were trimmed by 0 bases and 1 base, with 4 bases remaining between them. The CDR3 loop spans 13 amino acids. Germline CDR1 is SGDLS and CDR2 is YYNGEE. The CDR3 spells CASSVGANTEAFF. CDR3 nucleotide sequence: TGTGCCAGCAGCGTAGGAGCGAACACTGAAGCTTTCTTT. The whole variable domain, remainder taken from reference TRBV9 and TRBJ1-1, is DSGVTQTPKHLITATGQRVTLRCSPRSGDLSVYWYQQSLDQGLQFLIQYYNGEERAKGNILERFSAQQFPDLHSELNLSSLELGDSALYFCASSVGANTEAFFGQGTRLTVV.

The V and J genes are TRBV10-3 and TRBJ2-7, with 8 positions matching TRBD2. J lost 3 bases, V lost 6 bases, and 10 bases had no gene match. Germline CDR1 and CDR2: ENHRY and SYGVKD. The CDR3 consists of 15 residues. CDR3 nucleotides: TGTGCCATCAGGGGGGCAGGGCTAGCGGGCTACGAGCAGTACTTC. It is translated as CAIRGAGLAGYEQYF.

The chain is built from TRBV5-6 and TRBJ1-2; D call uncertain. Trimming shortened V by 0 bases and J by 4 bases, and 13 bases separated the two germline ends. The CDR3 spans 15 residues. The germline V gene has CDR1 SGHDT and CDR2 YYEEEE. The DNA for the CDR3 is TGTGCCAGCAGCTTGGGACGTCGACTCACCTATGGCTACACCTTC. It specifies CASSLGRRLTYGYTF.

The rearrangement links TRBV5-6 to TRBJ2-1, with TRBD2 matching 8 bases. The CDR3 loop spans 17 amino acids. Germline-derived CDR1 and CDR2 are SGHDT and YYEEEE. J gave up 6 bases and V 6 bases, and 17 bases lay outside the gene matches. In nucleotides, the CDR3 is TGTGCCAGCAACAGGAGAACCGGGACTAGGACCACCAATGAGCAGTTCTTC. This translates into CASNRRTGTRTTNEQFF.

The rearrangement uses TRBV4-1 and TRBJ1-2, with no clear D. The CDR3 sequence is 13 residues long. Between the trimmed V and J ends, which lost 0 bases and 6 bases, there was a span of 8 bases. Germline V gene data show CDR1 as MGHRA and CDR2 as YSYEKL. The CDR3 DNA reads TGCGCCAGCAGCCAAGATCTGTCGGATGGCTACACCTTC. Its translation: CASSQDLSDGYTF.

In regard to this clone: One end of the junction is discordant with germline, which a read error may explain. This chain joins TRBV7-2 and TRBJ1-5; possible D gene TRBD1, 5 bases. CDR1 is SGHTA and CDR2 is FQGNSA in the germline V gene. The CDR3 consists of 13 residues. CDR3 amino acids: CASSSGLHQPQHF. The DNA for the CDR3 is TGTGCCAGCAGCTCAGGGCTCCATCAACCCCAGCATTTT.

This chain joins TRBV2 and TRBJ2-5; 13 bases map to TRBD2. CDR3 length equals 16 residues. V lost 5 bases, J lost 11 bases, and 14 bases stayed unmatched. In germline, CDR1 is SNHLY, CDR2 FYNNEI. CDR3 bases: TGTGCCAGCAGTAAAAGGACTAGCGGGAGTTTGATGGGGCAGTACTTC. Protein product: CASSKRTSGSLMGQYF. Together with reference TRBV2 and TRBJ2-5, the CDR3 gives the full variable domain: EPEVTQTPSHQVTQMGQEVILRCVPISNHLYFYWYRQILGQKVEFLVSFYNNEISEKSEIFDDQFSVERPDGSNFTLKIRSTKLEDSAMYFCASSKRTSGSLMGQYFGPGTRLLVL.

J is TRBJ2-7 and V is TRBV5-1, with 7 nucleotides matching TRBD1. Germline trimming cut 1 base from V and 7 bases from J; bases unmatched to any gene: 5. This CDR3 spans 13 amino acids. CDR1 SGHRS and CDR2 YFSETQ come from the germline V gene. The CDR3 spells CASSLLGQVEQYF. As DNA, the CDR3 is TGCGCCAGCAGCTTGCTAGGACAGGTGGAGCAGTACTTC.

This CDR3 is CASSRIGAVNTEAFF. The CDR3 DNA is TGTGCCAGCTCTCGAATTGGCGCGGTTAACACTGAAGCTTTCTTT. The chain employs TRBV28 and TRBJ1-1; D is uncertain. Germline CDR1 MDHEN, CDR2 SYDVKM. There are 15 residues in the CDR3. V was shortened by 8 bases and J by 2 bases, with 18 bases between the two germline ends.

The chain has TRBV6-1 and TRBJ1-2, with TRBD1 matching 7 bases. Germline CDR1 is MNHNS and CDR2 is SASEGT. V lost 3 bases to trimming and J lost 4 bases; unmatched junction nucleotides: 5. The CDR3 spans 14 residues. The CDR3 loop reads CASSDPYRGYGYTF. For the CDR3, the DNA is TGTGCCAGCAGTGACCCCTACAGGGGCTATGGCTACACCTTC.

The chain employs TRBV2 and TRBJ2-7, with 7 positions matching TRBD1. CDR3 length: 14 residues. CDR1 is SNHLY and CDR2 is FYNNEI in the germline V gene. The V segment lost 8 bases and the J segment 2 bases; nucleotides outside the gene matches: 9. Here the CDR3 DNA reads TGTGCCAGCCGACAGGGCCGGGGAACCTACGAGCAGTACTTC. Encoded protein: CASRQGRGTYEQYF.

CDR3 nucleotides: TGTGCCAGCAAGGTTCGCAAGCCGGGCGGGGAGCTGTTTTTT. This codes for CASKVRKPGGELFF. The chain couples TRBV6-1 to TRBJ2-2; D is ambiguous. This CDR3 has 14 amino acids. Germline V gene sequence: CDR1 MNHNS, CDR2 SASEGT. The V gene lost 7 bases and the J gene lost 7 bases, with 16 bases spanning the gap.